This TCR beta chain was profiled in a study of beta chain features in type 1 diabetes. Study observations and caveats: Insertions at VDJ junctions were less frequent in type 1 diabetes patients. These patients also deleted more nucleotides at the same junctions. Any role of HLA type in TCRB rearrangement remained unresolved here. The naive, central memory and Treg TCRB repertoires of patients appeared to be more similar to one another than those of healthy donors.

A word on this clone: Its antigen is unknown.

The length of the CDR3 is 14 residues. The V gene end was trimmed by 6 bases and the J gene end by 3 bases; junction bases not matched to a gene: 7. Germline assignment: CDR1 MNHEY and CDR2 SVGAGI. Since all of the isolated RNA was reverse transcribed, expressed TCRB transcripts were what got sequenced. This table comes from immunoSEQ multiplex PCR, and its TCRdb copy is limited to in-frame clones, with some not included. The data contain around 500,000 clones, about an eighth of them singletons. Each sorted fraction was over 95% pure. This sequence originates from a woman under 30 in good health. Material: naive CD4+ T cells from blood. This chain links TRBV6-5 with TRBJ2-7; 8 positions agree with TRBD1. CDR3 in amino acids: CASSRGQEIYEQYV. Written as DNA, the CDR3 is TGTGCCAGCAGCCGGGGACAGGAGATCTACGAGCAGTACGTC.